This T cell receptor (beta chain) was obtained from a study of response to subunit inactivated influenza vaccine (dated by TCRdb to 2016 to 2019). Regarding the study in general: To follow how T cells responded to a trivalent subunit inactivated influenza vaccine, the researchers relied on deep quantitative profiling of the T cell receptor repertoire.

What the research found in general, with its limitations: The authors proposed that each seasonal influenza vaccination may bring in only a limited number of new T cells.

Here V drops 4 bases and J drops 4 bases, and the junction holds 6 bases not matched to any gene. The germline V gene gives CDR1 as SGHTA and CDR2 as FQGNSA. The CDR3 covers 15 residues, taking in both the cysteine and the phenylalanine. CDR3 DNA is the only sequence kept; it has 45 bases, read in frame from the first base. Receptor amplification or capture employed RT-PCR. Sequencer: Illumina HiSeq 2500. TCRdb reprocessed the public reads (quality trimming at Q25 with fastp, clone calling with MiXCR) and kept in-frame beta chains. One record per CDR3 amino acid sequence lists the most common genes and DNA. In all, the sample holds some 550,000 distinct CDR3 sequences, and approximately 20% of those were seen once. The ten most abundant clones make up 2.5% to 3% of the sample. With respect to this clonotype: No cognate antigen has been identified for it. Per-base quality was not reported, and no clone a single base away is much larger than it.

Another study also made use of these data, one on T cells expressing NK-cell markers. From that second study: 5'RACE template switching, by which a universal primer site and unique molecular identifiers were added, was used to make TCR beta cDNA libraries. In sorted CD3+CD56+NKG2C+, CD3+CD56+NKG2C- and CD3+CD56-NKG2C+ T-cell subsets from several donors, TCR beta-chain repertoires were profiled. Seven of the eight sequenced donors were HCMV-seropositive and one was HCMV-seronegative. To restrict sorting to alphabetaTCR-expressing T cells, an anti-gammadeltaTCR antibody was added in several experiments. In six donors, the dominant CD3+CD56+NKG2C+ clonotypes were among the top 10 CD8+ clonotypes and accounted for about 1.0-7.5% of CD8+ T cells. Those dominant clonotypes were again the most abundant among CD3+CD56-NKG2C+ cells in a few donors, at roughly 25-60.1%. Whether the expanded NKG2C-expressing T cell clones were specific for HCMV antigens was left unclear. The study sequenced eight donors, all healthy volunteers chosen at random: three men and five women. HCMV-specific IgG was detected in serum with a commercial ELISA kit to determine HCMV serostatus. Peripheral blood mononuclear cells were isolated from blood by Ficoll density gradient centrifugation. Magnetic immunoseparation with Miltenyi isolation kits was used to isolate CD4+ and CD8+ T cells from PBMC. Synthesis of cDNA was primed from the TCR beta constant segment and was followed by two consecutive PCR amplification steps. The libraries were sequenced on Illumina HiSeq 2000/2500, MiSeq or NextSeq, producing 2 x 150 bp reads. MIGEC handled demultiplexing of the reads and grouping by UMI, while MiTCR was used to assemble and quantify clonotypes. To remove erroneous sequences, TCR cDNA sequences were retained only when supported by two or more reads. Downstream repertoire analysis used the tcR package, and clonotypes were matched across fractions by CDR3 nucleotide sequence plus V segment. Antigen specificity was annotated against VDJdb with VDJmatch, allowing one amino acid substitution in CDR3.

This clonotype was obtained from a man aged 50 or older who received an inactivated influenza vaccine. Donor details come from another sample of the same person, matched by shared clones. This receptor chain uses TRBV7-2 and TRBJ2-1; 8 junctional bases match TRBD2. The specimen comprised CD4+ T cells sorted from PBMCs, sampled roughly 12 days after vaccination. The nucleotide sequence is TGTGCCAGCAGCTATGAGCGGGAGTTGTACAATGAGCAGTTCTTC. The resulting protein is CASSYERELYNEQFF.